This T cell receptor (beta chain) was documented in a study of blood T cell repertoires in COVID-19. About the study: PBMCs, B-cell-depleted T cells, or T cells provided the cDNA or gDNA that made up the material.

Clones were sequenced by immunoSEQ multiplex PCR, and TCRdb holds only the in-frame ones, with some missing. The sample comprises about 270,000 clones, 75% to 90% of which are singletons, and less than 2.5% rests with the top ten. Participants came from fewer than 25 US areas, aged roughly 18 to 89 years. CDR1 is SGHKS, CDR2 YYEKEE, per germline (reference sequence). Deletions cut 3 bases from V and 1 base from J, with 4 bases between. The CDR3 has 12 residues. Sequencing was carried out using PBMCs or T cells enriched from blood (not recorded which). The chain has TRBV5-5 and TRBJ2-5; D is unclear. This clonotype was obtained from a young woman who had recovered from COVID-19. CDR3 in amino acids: CASSSLQETQYF. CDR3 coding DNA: TGTGCCAGCAGCTCCCTCCAAGAGACCCAGTACTTC.